This T cell receptor beta chain came from a study of T cell changes during pregnancy in multiple sclerosis. The repertoire was sequenced with immunoSEQ multiplex PCR; TCRdb's copy has only in-frame clones and lacks some. The sample holds tens of thousands of clones, approximately 91% seen once. This clone was counted a single time. Here the sequenced sample was CD4+ T cells from peripheral blood mononuclear cells, taken in the second trimester of pregnancy. The TCR was taken from a female donor with multiple sclerosis, enrolled in a pregnancy study.

DNA of the CDR3: TGCGCCAGCAGCCCGGCCGGGAGCTCTGGAAACACCATATATTTT. Translating gives CASSPAGSSGNTIYF. The chain combines TRBV5-1 with TRBJ1-3; no clear D. The CDR3 is 15 residues long. V gave up 4 bases and J gave up 0 bases, with 11 bases separating them. Germline values: CDR1 SGHRS, CDR2 YFSETQ.